This is a list of T cell receptor beta chains from one sample in a study of T-cell memory formation after mild COVID-19. Via MiXCR, TCRdb re-called the 5' RACE reads, giving one row per CDR3 protein. The sample gives over 350,000 distinct CDR3 sequences, about 15% of which show up once; 20% to 25% is in the top ten. The sample consisted of PBMCs or a T cell subset sorted from them (not recorded which). These receptors originate from a man aged 18 to 30 who had mild COVID-19 (a few samples of this study predate the infection). Cell type and time point are not known. Each CDR3 is given with its conserved first and last residue. The D gene is left open where the match is weak. Rows give clone size only sometimes, using once, few, many, or a class for an expanded clone.

DNA,CDR3,V,size,D,J
TGCGCCAGCAGCTTGGGAAGTTCCGGCACTGAAGCTTTCTTT,CASSLGSSGTEAFF,TRBV5-1,NA,NA,TRBJ1-1
TGCGCCAGCAACTTCGGGACGGCCGGGTACAATGAGCAGTTCTTC,CASNFGTAGYNEQFF,TRBV5-1,NA,NA,TRBJ2-1
TGTGCCAGCAGCTTTGACAGGAACTCTGGAAACACCATATATTTT,CASSFDRNSGNTIYF,TRBV9,NA,NA,TRBJ1-3
TGTGCCAGCAGCCTAGGGACGGGAAGGACTGGCTACACCTTC,CASSLGTGRTGYTF,TRBV3-1,few,NA,TRBJ1-2
TGCGCCAGCAGCCAAGAGGTATCTGCGTCCGACGTGTATTCACCCCTCCACTTT,CASSQEVSASDVYSPLHF,TRBV4-3,few,NA,TRBJ1-6
TGCGCCAGCAGCTTGGATCCCAGAAATAGCAATCAGCCCCAGCATTTT,CASSLDPRNSNQPQHF,TRBV5-1,NA,NA,TRBJ1-5
TGTGCCAGCAGCCAAGGAGACCGTAGCTATGGCTACACCTTC,CASSQGDRSYGYTF,TRBV4-2,NA,NA,TRBJ1-2
TGTGCCAGCAGTTTAGGAGTCTATGGCTACACCTTC,CASSLGVYGYTF,TRBV6-2/TRBV6-3,few,NA,TRBJ1-2
TGTGCCAGCAGCTTGGGTGTAGCCAAAAACATTCAGTACTTC,CASSLGVAKNIQYF,TRBV5-5,many,NA,TRBJ2-4
TGTGCCAGCAGCCAAATACCGACACACCGTCCTGAAGCTTTCTTT,CASSQIPTHRPEAFF,TRBV7-9,NA,NA,TRBJ1-1
TGTGCCACCAGGCAGGGCCTAAACACTGAAGCTTTCTTT,CATRQGLNTEAFF,TRBV6-2/TRBV6-3,NA,NA,TRBJ1-1
TGTGCCAGCAGCTCAACCCTAACTAGCCCCGGGTACCAAGAGACCCAGTACTTC,CASSSTLTSPGYQETQYF,TRBV7-8,few,NA,TRBJ2-5
TGTGCCAGCTCACCAAGACACGAGATCAATTCACCCCTCCACTTT,CASSPRHEINSPLHF,TRBV18,few,NA,TRBJ1-6
TGTGCCAGCAGCTTAGCATCGGGGTCTAGCACAGATACGCAGTATTTT,CASSLASGSSTDTQYF,TRBV7-2,NA,NA,TRBJ2-3
TGTGCCAGCAGCTCGGGCCAGGGGAAGCCTAACTATGGCTACACCTTC,CASSSGQGKPNYGYTF,TRBV7-9,NA,NA,TRBJ1-2
TGTGCCAGCAGCCCAAGATTAACCGAAGCCCTAGCCAAAAACATTCAGTACTTC,CASSPRLTEALAKNIQYF,TRBV11-2,many,NA,TRBJ2-4
TGCAGTGTGGCGGATGGCAATCAGCCCCAGCATTTT,CSVADGNQPQHF,TRBV20-1,few,NA,TRBJ1-5
TGCGCCAGCAGCCAAGATGGGGGGAATTCACCCCTCCACTTT,CASSQDGGNSPLHF,TRBV4-3,many,NA,TRBJ1-6
TGTGCCAGCAGTTACTCGACCGCTGGGCAGGGGAGAACCACCATATATTTT,CASSYSTAGQGRTTIYF,TRBV6-5,NA,NA,TRBJ1-3
TGTGCCATTCTAGGGGGTCAAGGGGGCAGGTTGAGCAATCAGCCCCAGCATTTT,CAILGGQGGRLSNQPQHF,TRBV25-1,NA,TRBD1,TRBJ1-5
TGTGCCAGCAGCCTCCTAGGGGCGAGCACTGAAGCTTTCTTT,CASSLLGASTEAFF,TRBV6-5,few,NA,TRBJ1-1
TGCAGTGCTAAGACTAGCGGGACAGATACGCAGTATTTT,CSAKTSGTDTQYF,TRBV20-1,few,TRBD2,TRBJ2-3
TGCGCCAGCAGCCCGCATGGCGGACGGGGGACAGATACGCAGTATTTT,CASSPHGGRGTDTQYF,TRBV4-3,few,NA,TRBJ2-3
TGTGCCAGCAGCTTAAACGCGGGGGGGCTGGGAGATACGCAGTATTTT,CASSLNAGGLGDTQYF,TRBV7-3,few,TRBD2,TRBJ2-3
TGTGCCAGCAGCTTAGGGGGGGAGATGCTCGACGCTTTCTTT,CASSLGGEMLDAFF,TRBV7-2,NA,NA,TRBJ1-1
TGTGCCATCAGTGAGACGCAGGGTAATGAAAAACTGTTTTTT,CAISETQGNEKLFF,TRBV10-3,NA,NA,TRBJ1-4
TGTGCCAGTAAGATGACAGGGTGGACCTACGAGCAGTACTTC,CASKMTGWTYEQYF,TRBV19,NA,TRBD1,TRBJ2-7
TGTGCCAGCAGCCCTAGCGGGGGGGAATTTCAAGAGACCCAGTACTTC,CASSPSGGEFQETQYF,TRBV5-4,few,TRBD2,TRBJ2-5
TGTGCCAGCAGGACCGAGTCCTTTTCTCGGGGGGCCTCCTACAATGAGCAGTTCTTC,CASRTESFSRGASYNEQFF,TRBV6-5,few,NA,TRBJ2-1
TGTGCCAGCAGCTTAACCGTGGGGACAATCCCGCAGTATTTT,CASSLTVGTIPQYF,TRBV7-9,NA,NA,TRBJ2-3
TGCGCCAGCAGCGACTTAGCGGGGGGGCAGGGTGAGCAGTTCTTC,CASSDLAGGQGEQFF,TRBV5-1,NA,TRBD2,TRBJ2-1
TGTGCCAGCAGTGAATATCTCAATTCACCCCTCCACTTT,CASSEYLNSPLHF,TRBV25-1,few,NA,TRBJ1-6
TGTGCCAGCTCTCGGACTAGCGGGGGGGCCATCTACAATGAGCAGTTCTTC,CASSRTSGGAIYNEQFF,TRBV18,NA,TRBD2,TRBJ2-1
TGTGCCAGCAGTTTGTTGGATGTTAGCGGTGATATACACGGGGAGCTGTTTTTT,CASSLLDVSGDIHGELFF,TRBV27,NA,NA,TRBJ2-2
TGTGCCAGCAGTACCCAGGGGCAGAACACTGAAGCTTTCTTT,CASSTQGQNTEAFF,TRBV12-3/TRBV12-4,NA,NA,TRBJ1-1
TGCAGCGTTGAAGGGTCGGGGGGGGCCGACGAGCAGTACTTC,CSVEGSGGADEQYF,TRBV29-1,NA,TRBD2,TRBJ2-7
TGCGCCAGCAGCCACGTCAGCACCGGGGAGCTGTTTTTT,CASSHVSTGELFF,TRBV4-3,NA,NA,TRBJ2-2
TGTGCCAGCAGCACGAACCCCAGCTATGGGGCTTTCTTT,CASSTNPSYGAFF,TRBV11-2,NA,NA,TRBJ1-1
TGTGCCAGCAGCCAAGCCTCTTCCGGTCCGAATGAGCAGTTCTTC,CASSQASSGPNEQFF,TRBV4-2,few,NA,TRBJ2-1
TGCAGCGTGGTAGCGGGGACGGGGAGCGGTACGCAGTATTTT,CSVVAGTGSGTQYF,TRBV29-1,once,TRBD2,TRBJ2-3
TGTGCCAGCAGCTTAGGGACTGCTTTTGAGACCCAGTACTTC,CASSLGTAFETQYF,TRBV5-4,NA,NA,TRBJ2-5
TGTGCCAGCAGCTTACGACTAGCGGGGGTGACCCAGTACTTC,CASSLRLAGVTQYF,TRBV3-1,NA,TRBD2,TRBJ2-5
TGCGCCAGCAGCCAAGGGGGAGGGGAAGGGGCCGGGGAGCTGTTTTTT,CASSQGGGEGAGELFF,TRBV4-1,few,TRBD2,TRBJ2-2
TGCGCCAGCAGCCCTACACGACAGGGCTATGGCTACACCTTC,CASSPTRQGYGYTF,TRBV4-1,NA,TRBD1,TRBJ1-2
TGTGCCAGCAGTTACAAGTCCAACACTGAAGCTTTCTTT,CASSYKSNTEAFF,TRBV6-5,NA,NA,TRBJ1-1
TGTGCCAGCAGCTCGGATCCTTCAGATACGCAGTATTTT,CASSSDPSDTQYF,TRBV11-2,few,NA,TRBJ2-3
TGTGCCAGCAGCGTAGGGTGGGGACAGGGTAATGAGCAGTTCTTC,CASSVGWGQGNEQFF,TRBV9,NA,TRBD1,TRBJ2-1
TGTGCCACCAGTGATTTGAGGGGCGGCATTGAGCAGTTCTTC,CATSDLRGGIEQFF,TRBV24-1,NA,NA,TRBJ2-1
TGTGCCAGCAGTCCACAGGGGGCTTACAGCAATCAGCCCCAGCATTTT,CASSPQGAYSNQPQHF,TRBV12-3/TRBV12-4,few,TRBD1,TRBJ1-5